This is a list of T cell receptor beta chains from one sample in a study of blood T cell repertoires in COVID-19. Here immunoSEQ multiplex PCR was the method, and the copy in TCRdb shows in-frame clones only, minus some. The sample has about 240,000 clones; 75% to 90% are singletons. Sequencing input: PBMCs or T cells enriched from blood (not recorded which). The receptor set was obtained from a woman aged 30 to 39 who had recovered from COVID-19. Each CDR3 is given with its conserved first and last residue. A D gene is named only where the DNA matches it firmly. The listing skips clone size in some rows; elsewhere it reads once, few, many or a size class.

TRBV4-3	TRBJ2-1	TRBD2	-	TGCGCCAGCAGCCAATATCTCCAGCGGGAGCGATGGAATGAGCAGTTCTTC	CASSQYLQRERWNEQFF
TRBV24-1	TRBJ2-2	TRBD2	-	TGTGCCACCAGTGTTCTGACTAGCGGGGACACCGGGGAGCTGTTTTTT	CATSVLTSGDTGELFF
TRBV28	TRBJ2-7	-	-	TGTGCCAGCAGTGCGGGCCACGGGTACGAGCAGTACTTC	CASSAGHGYEQYF
TRBV5-8	TRBJ2-7	TRBD2	-	TGTGCCAGCAGCTTGGCCGCAGCGGGAGGGCTCTACGAGCAGTACTTC	CASSLAAAGGLYEQYF
TRBV5-6	TRBJ1-1	TRBD1	-	TGTGCCAGCAGCCGTGGGACAGCGAACACTGAAGCTTTCTTT	CASSRGTANTEAFF
TRBV27	TRBJ1-5	TRBD1	-	TGTGCCAGCAGTGTAGGGACAGGGGGAAGTCAGCCCCAGCATTTT	CASSVGTGGSQPQHF
TRBV29-1	TRBJ2-3	TRBD2	-	TGCAGCGTCGGGGGGGCCTGGCAGGGGAAGGATACGCAGTATTTT	CSVGGAWQGKDTQYF
TRBV5-1	TRBJ2-3	TRBD2	-	TGCGCCAGCAGCTACACGACTAGCGCCAGCACAGATACGCAGTATTTT	CASSYTTSASTDTQYF
TRBV7-9	TRBJ2-7	TRBD2	-	TGTGCCAGTAGCGGGGCTCCGGAGCCCTACGAGCAGTACTTC	CASSGAPEPYEQYF
TRBV2	TRBJ1-1	-	-	TGTGCCAGCTTACAGGGATTGAACACTGAAGCTTTCTTT	CASLQGLNTEAFF
TRBV12-3/TRBV12-4	TRBJ1-1	TRBD1	once	TGTGCCAGCAGCCCTGGACAGGGGCGGGTGGCTTTCTTT	CASSPGQGRVAFF
TRBV7-2	TRBJ1-5	-	-	TGTGCCAGCAGCTTAGGACAAGACAGGCCCCAGCATTTT	CASSLGQDRPQHF
TRBV4-1	TRBJ1-3	-	-	TGCGCCAGCAGCGCTCAAAGGGGTCCTGGAAACACCATATATTTT	CASSAQRGPGNTIYF
TRBV7-6	TRBJ2-2	TRBD1	-	TGTGCCAGCAGCTTTAGGACAGGGGGGAATGCCGGGGAGCTGTTTTTT	CASSFRTGGNAGELFF
TRBV30	TRBJ2-7	TRBD1	-	TGTGCCTGGAGTCCGACAGGGGGGGCCTACGAGCAGTACTTC	CAWSPTGGAYEQYF
TRBV4-3	TRBJ2-5	TRBD1	-	TGCGCCAGCAGCCCCAGACAGGGAGAGACCCAGTACTTC	CASSPRQGETQYF
TRBV6-2/TRBV6-3	TRBJ2-1	TRBD2	-	TGTGCCAGCAGTTACTCGACTACTAGCGGGATTTACAATGAGCAGTTCTTC	CASSYSTTSGIYNEQFF
TRBV10-2	TRBJ2-2	TRBD2	-	TGCGCCAGCAGGGTACAGCGGGATTGGAACGGGGAGCTGTTTTTT	CASRVQRDWNGELFF
TRBV28	TRBJ2-3	TRBD2	-	TGTGCCACCCAGCGGGAAAGCACAGATACGCAGTATTTT	CATQRESTDTQYF
TRBV6-2/TRBV6-3	TRBJ2-7	TRBD2	-	TGTGCCAGCAGTTACGATAGCGGGAGCCACTCCTACGAGCAGTACTTC	CASSYDSGSHSYEQYF